These 22 T cell receptor beta chains were sequenced from one sample in a study of blood T cell repertoires in COVID-19. Clones were read by immunoSEQ multiplex PCR, and TCRdb kept only the in-frame ones, dropping some. Among roughly 200,000 clones listed, roughly 91% were seen once. Sequencing was performed on PBMCs or T cells enriched from blood (not recorded which). Receptors originate from a woman aged 25-40 years with acute COVID-19.

With regard to this clone: The sample carries other DNA sequences with the same CDR3. The genes are TRBV7-9 and TRBJ2-7, with 7 nucleotides matching TRBD1. There are 14 residues in the CDR3. V shed 6 bases and J 1 base; nucleotides not matched to a gene: 6. The V gene's germline CDR1 is SEHNR and CDR2 FQNEAQ (reference sequence). CDR3 sequence (DNA): TGTGCCAGCAGTCCCGGGACAGTTTCCTACGAGCAGTACTTC. This gives the protein CASSPGTVSYEQYF.

This rearrangement joins TRBV9 to TRBJ2-1, with D tentatively TRBD1 (6 bases). In germline, CDR1 is SGDLS, CDR2 YYNGEE. Between the trimmed V and J ends, which lost 0 bases and 4 bases, there was a span of 11 bases. The CDR3 is made up of 15 amino acids. The CDR3: CASSVGGDRYNEQFF. The DNA for the CDR3 is TGTGCCAGCAGCGTAGGAGGCGACAGGTACAATGAGCAGTTCTTC.

In DNA, the CDR3 is TGCGCCAGCAGAAGTTCCGCCGGCTCTGGAAACACCATATATTTT. Its protein product is CASRSSAGSGNTIYF. The V call is TRBV5-1, the J call TRBJ1-3; D is unresolved. The CDR3 totals 15 residues. Germline assignment: CDR1 SGHRS and CDR2 YFSETQ. The ends were cut back, 5 bases at V and 0 bases at J, with 12 bases in the middle.

CDR3 sequence (DNA): TGCGCCAGCAGCCAAGGCCTCCGGGAAGCTTTCTTT. Residues: CASSQGLREAFF. This chain joins TRBV4-3 and TRBJ1-1; no clear D. The V gene lost 1 base and the J gene lost 8 bases, with 8 bases spanning the gap. Germline CDR1 reads LGHNA; CDR2 reads YSLEER. CDR3 length: 12 residues.

J is TRBJ2-7 and V is TRBV4-3, with TRBD1 matching over 9 bases. CDR1 LGHNA and CDR2 YSLEER come from the germline V gene. Trimming at V came to 2 bases and at J to 6 bases, leaving 8 bases not matched to a gene. The CDR3 sequence is 15 residues long. The CDR3 region has the DNA TGCGCCAGCAGCCAATGGCCGGGACAGGGAGGCGAGCAGTACTTC. Its protein is CASSQWPGQGGEQYF.

The chain recombines TRBV10-2 with TRBJ2-5, with 8 nucleotides matching TRBD2. J lost 3 bases, V lost 5 bases, and 2 bases had no gene match. This CDR3 has 13 amino acids. Germline CDR1 is WSHSY and CDR2 is SAAADI. The CDR3 sequence: CASSFSGEETQYF. The CDR3 DNA reads as TGCGCCAGCAGTTTTAGCGGGGAAGAGACCCAGTACTTC.

J is TRBJ2-1 and V is TRBV20-1, with 7 bases lining up with TRBD1. The V gene end was trimmed by 5 bases and the J gene end by 11 bases; junction bases not matched to a gene: 6. Germline loops: CDR1 DFQATT, CDR2 SNEGSKA (reference sequence). CDR3 length: 11 residues. The CDR3 region has the DNA TGCAGTGCTGCCCGACAGGGAAAGCAGTTCTTC. Translation: CSAARQGKQFF.

The rearrangement joins TRBV28 to TRBJ1-1; D gene uncertain. The germline CDR1 and CDR2 sequences are MDHEN and SYDVKM. The V and J ends lost 2 bases and 0 bases respectively, with 4 bases between them. The CDR3 runs 13 residues. The CDR3 DNA sequence: TGTGCCAGCAGTTTACCTCTGAACACTGAAGCTTTCTTT. Amino acid sequence: CASSLPLNTEAFF.

V usage is TRBV30 and J usage is TRBJ1-3; a possible D gene is TRBD1 (5 bases). The germline CDR1 and CDR2 sequences are GTSNPN and SVGIG (reference sequence). V gave up 4 bases and J gave up 6 bases, with 19 bases separating them. CDR3 length: 15 amino acids. CDR3 in amino acids: CAWIPSPGVVNTIYF. CDR3 nucleotides: TGTGCCTGGATACCCTCCCCGGGGGTCGTAAACACCATATATTTT. Full variable domain (remainder filled in from reference TRBV30 and TRBJ1-3): SQTIHQWPATLVQPVGSPLSLECTVEGTSNPNLYWYRQAAGRGLQLLFYSVGIGQISSEVPQNLSASRPQDRQFILSSKKLLLSDSGFYLCAWIPSPGVVNTIYFGEGSWLTVV.

The chain links TRBV27 to TRBJ2-1; possible D gene TRBD2, 5 bases. The CDR3 is 14 amino acids. Trimming left V 7 bases short and J 4 bases short, with 14 bases between. The germline V gene has CDR1 MNHEY and CDR2 SMNVEV (reference sequence). The CDR3 protein is CASTQGRAYNEQFF. CDR3 bases: TGTGCCAGCACCCAAGGGAGAGCGTACAATGAGCAGTTCTTC.

V is TRBV27 and J is TRBJ1-1; 8 bases align to TRBD1. Germline V gene lookup returns CDR1 MNHEY and CDR2 SMNVEV (reference sequence). The V segment lost 6 bases and the J segment 1 base; nucleotides outside the gene matches: 7. The CDR3 has 15 amino acids. In DNA, the CDR3 is TGTGCCAGCAGCCCCGCCGGACAGGGGAACACTGAAGCTTTCTTT. Translating it yields CASSPAGQGNTEAFF.

The chain recombines TRBV7-2 with TRBJ1-6, with 7 nucleotides matching TRBD1. Germline V gene sequence: CDR1 SGHTA, CDR2 FQGNSA. Trimming removed 4 bases from V and 5 bases from J; junction bases left unmatched: 8. The CDR3 spans 16 residues. The CDR3 is CASSSRPTGNNSPLHF. In nucleotides, the CDR3 is TGTGCCAGCAGCTCTCGACCGACAGGGAATAATTCACCCCTCCACTTT.

This clone showed up just a few times. The V and J genes are TRBV19 and TRBJ1-2; D unresolved. This CDR3 is 12 amino acids long. CDR1 is LNHDA, CDR2 SQIVND, per germline (reference sequence). The V end lost 7 bases, the J end lost 0 bases, and 6 bases lay between the germline ends. The CDR3: CASTGPNYGYTF. In nucleotides, the CDR3 is TGTGCCAGTACTGGCCCTAACTATGGCTACACCTTC.

The chain recombines TRBV4-1 with TRBJ1-2, with TRBD1 identical over 7 bases. CDR3 length: 15 residues. The germline CDR1 and CDR2 sequences are MGHRA and YSYEKL. Losses at the gene ends were 2 bases for V and 1 base for J; bases not matched to a gene: 4. The CDR3: CASSQPRQGNYGYTF. The CDR3 DNA sequence: TGCGCCAGCAGCCAACCGAGACAGGGTAACTATGGCTACACCTTC.

V is TRBV10-3 and J is TRBJ1-1; 11 nucleotides agree with TRBD1. CDR3 length: 16 amino acids. V shed 6 bases, J shed 7 bases, and the junction held 13 bases outside the gene matches. Germline loops: CDR1 ENHRY, CDR2 SYGVKD. CDR3 region: CAISERRTGGEDEAFF. CDR3 nucleotides: TGTGCCATCAGCGAAAGGCGGACAGGGGGCGAAGATGAAGCTTTCTTT.

CDR3 in DNA: TGCGCCGGACGGGAGGAGCCCCAGCATTTT. Translating gives CAGREEPQHF. The V call is TRBV5-1, the J call TRBJ1-5; D unclear. Germline CDR1 reads SGHRS; CDR2 reads YFSETQ. V was clipped by 10 bases and J by 8 bases, with 10 bases between them. This CDR3 region has 10 residues.

V usage is TRBV4-1 and J usage is TRBJ2-1; 8 bases map to TRBD1. V shed 1 base and J 6 bases; nucleotides not matched to a gene: 5. Germline V gene data show CDR1 as MGHRA and CDR2 as YSYEKL. The CDR3 has 15 amino acids. The CDR3 spells CASSQVDRAFNEQFF. The CDR3 DNA sequence: TGCGCCAGCAGCCAAGTGGACAGGGCTTTCAATGAGCAGTTCTTC.

The chain combines TRBV2 with TRBJ2-6; D perhaps matches TRBD2 (7 bases). The CDR3 is made up of 16 amino acids. From germline, CDR1 is SNHLY and CDR2 FYNNEI. V lost 10 bases to trimming and J lost 4 bases, with 20 bases between them. The CDR3 bases are TGTGCCACCACCCCTGGGGGGGCGAGGGGGGCCAACGTCCTGACTTTC. This encodes CATTPGGARGANVLTF.

This chain uses TRBV27 with TRBJ1-1; D unclear. Per the germline V gene, CDR1 is MNHEY and CDR2 is SMNVEV (reference sequence). The V end lost 7 bases, the J end lost 6 bases, and 18 bases lay between the germline ends. This CDR3 has 14 amino acids. The CDR3: CASNSPVKSAEAFF. CDR3 DNA sequence: TGTGCCAGCAACTCGCCTGTTAAGAGTGCTGAAGCTTTCTTT.

This sequence joins TRBV2 and TRBJ1-5, with D perhaps TRBD1 (5 bases). CDR1 and CDR2 from the germline V gene are SNHLY and FYNNEI. The V gene lost 1 base and the J gene lost 5 bases, with 18 bases spanning the gap. The CDR3 extends over 17 amino acids. The CDR3 nucleotides read TGTGCCAGCAGTGAAGTTCGAAGACAGACGCAGCATCAGCCCCAGCATTTT. Protein: CASSEVRRQTQHQPQHF.

The CDR3 DNA reads as TGCGCCAGCAGTCCAGGGGGCGCCTATGGCTACACCTTC. It codes for CASSPGGAYGYTF. V gene TRBV5-1 combines with J gene TRBJ1-2; 8 bases fit TRBD1. Looked up from germline, CDR1 is SGHRS and CDR2 is YFSETQ. The CDR3 loop spans 13 amino acids. The V segment lost 5 bases and the J segment 4 bases; nucleotides outside the gene matches: 4.

V is TRBV13 and J is TRBJ2-7, with TRBD1 identical over 9 bases. In germline, CDR1 is PRHDT, CDR2 FYEKMQ (reference sequence). The V segment lost 5 bases and the J segment 2 bases; nucleotides outside the gene matches: 4. The CDR3 spans 14 residues. Here the CDR3 DNA reads TGTGCCAGCAGCCGACGACAGGGGGCCTACGAGCAGTACTTC. This gives the protein CASSRRQGAYEQYF.